The 3 T cell receptor beta chains given below trace back to one sample, sequenced in a study of T-cell reconstitution after alpha-beta-depleted transplantation in children. Library preparation (for TCRbeta) was performed with unique molecular identifiers. TCRdb reprocessed the PCR reads with MiXCR, giving one entry per CDR3 protein. The sample shows around 200,000 distinct CDR3 sequences, over 15% of them seen only once. The starting material was PBMCs, mostly from graft donor cells, obtained 360 days after TCRalphabeta/CD19-depleted stem cell transplant. All receptors derive from a male patient aged 2-15 years who had a stem cell transplant for acute lymphoblastic leukemia, so the T cells may come from the graft donor.

The chain couples TRBV28 to TRBJ2-5; tentative D call: TRBD1 (6 bases). This CDR3 has 13 residues. The germline V gene encodes CDR1 MDHEN and CDR2 SYDVKM. V shed 10 bases and J shed 1 base, with 13 bases lying between them. Written as DNA, the CDR3 is TGTGCCATCTCCAGGGGCCCCCAAGAGACCCAGTACTTC. Amino acids: CAISRGPQETQYF.

The V and J genes are TRBV15 and TRBJ1-4, with 9 bases identical to TRBD1. The CDR3 is 18 amino acids. In germline, CDR1 is LNHNV, CDR2 YYDKDF (reference sequence). V was clipped by 0 bases and J by 7 bases; unmatched bases: 12. CDR3 coding DNA: TGTGCCACCAGCAGAGAATCCCATGAGGACAGGGGAAGTGAAAAACTGTTTTTT. It yields the protein CATSRESHEDRGSEKLFF.

This clonotype was observed a handful of times. The V and J genes are TRBV2 and TRBJ2-3; TRBD2 matches 9 bases. CDR1 and CDR2 (germline): SNHLY, FYNNEI. CDR3 length: 17 amino acids. Germline trimming cut 3 bases from V and 1 base from J; bases unmatched to any gene: 8. CDR3 coding DNA: TGTGCCAGCAGTGATAGGGTAGCGGGGGCCCGCACAGATACGCAGTATTTT. It is translated as CASSDRVAGARTDTQYF.